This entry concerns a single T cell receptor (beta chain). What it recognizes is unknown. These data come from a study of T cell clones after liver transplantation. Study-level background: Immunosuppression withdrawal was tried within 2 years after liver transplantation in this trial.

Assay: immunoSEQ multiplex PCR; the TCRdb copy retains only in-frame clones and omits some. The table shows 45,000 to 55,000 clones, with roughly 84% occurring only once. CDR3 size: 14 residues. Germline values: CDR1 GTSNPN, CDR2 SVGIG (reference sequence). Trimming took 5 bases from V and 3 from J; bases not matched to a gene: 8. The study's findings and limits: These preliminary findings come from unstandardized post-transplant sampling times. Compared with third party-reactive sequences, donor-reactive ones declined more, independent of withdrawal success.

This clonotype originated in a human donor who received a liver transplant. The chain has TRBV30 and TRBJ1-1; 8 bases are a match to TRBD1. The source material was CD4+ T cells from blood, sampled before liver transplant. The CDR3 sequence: CAWGTGGWDTEAFF. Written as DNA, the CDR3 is TGTGCCTGGGGGACAGGTGGGTGGGACACTGAAGCTTTCTTT.